A single sample is the source of the 21 T cell receptor beta chains below, sequenced in a study of CD8 T cells in Susac syndrome. The authors reverse transcribed roughly 0.5 to 1 ug RNA with random hexamers. Each CDR3 protein is one row after TCRdb ran MiXCR on the immunoSEQ multiplex PCR reads. The sample lists 150,000 to 200,000 distinct CDR3 sequences, roughly 95% seen once, with roughly 0.095% in the top ten. The sequencing sample was made of CD4+ T cells from PBMCs. Every receptor here comes from a human donor with multiple sclerosis.

The chain combines TRBV29-1 with TRBJ2-7, with a tentative D call TRBD2 (6 bases). Germline CDR1 is SQVTM and CDR2 is ANQGSEA. V shed 2 bases and J shed 1 base, with 6 bases lying between them. This CDR3 is 12 amino acids long. The CDR3 here is CSVELASYEQYF. The CDR3 DNA reads TGCAGCGTTGAACTAGCGTCCTACGAGCAGTACTTC.

This chain joins TRBV30 and TRBJ1-1, with 8 bases fitting TRBD1. The CDR3 is 13 residues long. The V gene's germline CDR1 is GTSNPN and CDR2 SVGIG (reference sequence). With V trimmed by 6 bases and J by 5 bases, 8 bases remained unmatched. CDR3 protein: CACRTGRGTEAFF. For the CDR3, the DNA is TGTGCCTGTCGGACAGGGAGGGGAACTGAAGCTTTCTTT.

The V gene is TRBV20-1, the J gene TRBJ2-7, with TRBD1 matching 10 bases. Trimming at V came to 4 bases and at J to 5 bases, leaving 11 bases not matched to a gene. Looked up from germline, CDR1 is DFQATT and CDR2 is SNEGSKA (reference sequence). The CDR3 covers 15 residues. The CDR3 DNA reads TGCAGTGCTACAAAGGGGGGACAGGGGTTTGACGAGCAGTACTTC. Amino acid sequence: CSATKGGQGFDEQYF.

The gene calls are TRBV2 and TRBJ1-1; unclear D gene. Trimming took off 1 base at V and 3 bases at J, with 9 bases between the two ends. The CDR3 is 14 residues long. The V gene's germline CDR1 is SNHLY and CDR2 FYNNEI. The CDR3 nucleotides read TGTGCCAGCAGTGAAGGCAAGGGCGACACTGAAGCTTTCTTT. It specifies CASSEGKGDTEAFF.

The V gene is TRBV9, the J gene TRBJ1-6, with no clear D. The V end was cut by 4 bases, the J end by 7 bases, with 15 bases between. Per the germline V gene, CDR1 is SGDLS and CDR2 is YYNGEE. This CDR3 comprises 15 residues. CDR3 nucleotides: TGTGCCAGCAGCTTCGGGAGGTCCGAAAATTCACCCCTCCACTTT. Translating gives CASSFGRSENSPLHF.

V usage is TRBV2 and J usage is TRBJ2-5; D unclear. The germline CDR1 and CDR2 sequences are SNHLY and FYNNEI. The CDR3 totals 11 residues. Trimming removed 6 bases at V and 1 base at J, with 3 bases between. Written as DNA, the CDR3 is TGTGCCAGCAGCACCCAAGAGACCCAGTACTTC. Translated, it gives CASSTQETQYF.

This chain links TRBV7-2 with TRBJ2-1, with D perhaps matching TRBD2 (5 bases). The V end was cut by 3 bases, the J end by 3 bases, with 15 bases between. The CDR3 has 16 amino acids. Germline V CDR1 and CDR2: SGHTA, FQGNSA. The CDR3 region is CASSFTWRYLYNEQFF. The CDR3 coding sequence is TGTGCCAGCAGCTTCACGTGGAGGTACCTCTACAATGAGCAGTTCTTC.

This chain joins TRBV6-5 and TRBJ1-2; 8 nucleotides align to TRBD1. The CDR3 runs 15 residues. CDR1 MNHEY and CDR2 SVGAGI come from the germline V gene. Losses at the gene ends were 5 bases for V and 6 bases for J; bases not matched to a gene: 11. The CDR3 loop is CASSQTSDRVHGYTF. The CDR3 nucleotides read TGTGCCAGCAGTCAAACGTCGGACAGGGTTCATGGCTACACCTTC.

The chain recombines TRBV20-1 with TRBJ2-5; D is uncertain. The CDR3 extends over 13 amino acids. Germline CDR1 DFQATT, CDR2 SNEGSKA (reference sequence). V gave up 2 bases and J gave up 5 bases, with 12 bases separating them. The CDR3 coding sequence is TGCAGTGCTAGATATCTGGCTTTCGAGACCCAGTACTTC. Translated, it gives CSARYLAFETQYF.

The V call is TRBV4-3, the J call TRBJ2-5; D remains unclear. Per germline, CDR1 LGHNA and CDR2 YSLEER. Deletions cut 1 base from V and 1 base from J, with 4 bases between. The CDR3 loop spans 13 amino acids. The DNA for the CDR3 is TGCGCCAGCAGCCAAGCGGTCCAAGAGACCCAGTACTTC. Amino acid sequence: CASSQAVQETQYF.

The chain uses TRBV4-1 and TRBJ2-6, with 9 bases matching TRBD1. The CDR3 runs 18 residues. Trimming cost V 4 bases and J 0 bases; bases outside gene matches: 7. CDR1 and CDR2 (germline): MGHRA, YSYEKL. The CDR3 DNA reads TGCGCCAGCAGCCCAACGGGACAGGGCCTCTCTGGGGCCAACGTCCTGACTTTC. Amino acids: CASSPTGQGLSGANVLTF.

CDR3 DNA: TGTGCCAGCAGCTATCGACGGGGGGCTGGGGAGACCCAGTACTTC. Encoded protein: CASSYRRGAGETQYF. This chain links TRBV5-4 with TRBJ2-5; a possible D gene is TRBD2 (7 bases). The CDR3 sequence is 15 residues long. V was trimmed by 3 bases and J by 5 bases, leaving 17 bases between them. Germline CDR1 SGHNT, CDR2 YYREEE (reference sequence).

This chain connects TRBV5-5 to TRBJ1-6, with D possibly TRBD1 on 6 matching bases. V was cut by 5 bases and J by 6 bases, with 12 bases left in between. There are 14 residues in the CDR3. Germline V lookup: CDR1 SGHKS, CDR2 YYEKEE (reference sequence). The CDR3 is CASSSTGTNSPLHF. Written as DNA, the CDR3 is TGTGCCAGCAGTTCGACAGGCACTAATTCACCCCTCCACTTT. Supplemented by reference TRBV5-5 and TRBJ1-6, the full variable domain reads DAGVTQSPTHLIKTRGQQVTLRCSPISGHKSVSWYQQVLGQGPQFIFQYYEKEERGRGNFPDRFSARQFPNYSSELNVNALLLGDSALYLCASSSTGTNSPLHFGNGTRLTVT.

The V gene is TRBV12-3 or TRBV12-4, the J gene TRBJ2-1, with TRBD2 matching over 8 bases. The CDR3 consists of 16 residues. J lost 3 bases, V lost 6 bases, and 10 bases had no gene match. The DNA for the CDR3 is TGTGCCAGCAGCCCTGGAGCGGGGGCCTTCTACAATGAGCAGTTCTTC. Translation gives CASSPGAGAFYNEQFF.

This clonotype was observed once. This chain connects TRBV3-1 to TRBJ2-1; TRBD2 is a possible D gene (6 bases). This CDR3 has 15 residues. V lost 4 bases, J lost 6 bases, and 16 bases lay in between. Germline loops: CDR1 LGHDT, CDR2 YNNKEL (reference sequence). The CDR3 DNA sequence: TGTGCCAGCAGCCCCCCGGGAAACGGGGGCAATGAGCAGTTCTTC. It yields the protein CASSPPGNGGNEQFF.

This sequence joins TRBV29-1 and TRBJ1-1; 7 nucleotides align to TRBD1. This CDR3 region has 13 residues. After removal of 3 bases from V and 0 bases from J, the junction contained 1 base not matched to a gene. Germline V gene data show CDR1 as SQVTM and CDR2 as ANQGSEA. In nucleotides, the CDR3 is TGCAGCGTTGAGGGACAGTTGAACACTGAAGCTTTCTTT. It encodes CSVEGQLNTEAFF.

The chain uses TRBV6-1 and TRBJ1-2; maybe TRBD1 (5 bases). This CDR3 spans 18 amino acids. Trimming removed 6 bases from V and 0 bases from J, with 23 bases in between. Germline assignment: CDR1 MNHNS and CDR2 SASEGT. The CDR3 spells CASSRAGTAGVANYGYTF. The CDR3 DNA reads TGTGCCAGCAGCCGGGCGGGGACCGCTGGTGTCGCTAACTATGGCTACACCTTC.

The V and J genes are TRBV7-9 and TRBJ2-1; D not resolved. V was trimmed by 8 bases and J by 8 bases, leaving 7 bases between them. The CDR3 covers 10 residues. Germline V gene lookup returns CDR1 SEHNR and CDR2 FQNEAQ (reference sequence). CDR3 protein: CASRKDEQFF. CDR3 nucleotide sequence: TGTGCCAGCCGGAAGGATGAGCAGTTCTTC. Supplemented by reference TRBV7-9 and TRBJ2-1, the full variable domain reads DTGVSQNPRHKITKRGQNVTFRCDPISEHNRLYWYRQTLGQGPEFLTYFQNEAQLEKSRLLSDRFSAERPKGSFSTLEIQRTEQGDSAMYLCASRKDEQFFGPGTRLTVL.

To note about this clonotype: A junction end diverges from the germline sequence, so it may reflect a read error. This rearrangement joins TRBV20-1 to TRBJ1-5; D is uncertain. The CDR3 consists of 15 residues. Germline CDR1 DFQATT, CDR2 SNEGSKA (reference sequence). This chain's CDR3 is CSAHRRVGSDQPQHF. In nucleotides, the CDR3 is TGCAGTGCCCATCGGAGGGTTGGTAGCGATCAGCCCCAGCATTTT.

The chain employs TRBV4-3 and TRBJ2-6, with TRBD1 identical over 10 bases. Germline lookup yields CDR1 LGHNA and CDR2 YSLEER. With 0 bases clipped from V and 1 base from J, the junction kept 9 bases outside the gene matches. CDR3 length equals 20 residues. The CDR3 region has the DNA TGCGCCAGCAGCCAAGATCTGACAGGGGGCTTAGGTTCTGGGGCCAACGTCCTGACTTTC. The encoded protein is CASSQDLTGGLGSGANVLTF.

This clonotype appeared a single time. V usage is TRBV30 and J usage is TRBJ1-2; no definite D call. The V and J ends lost 2 bases and 8 bases respectively, with 15 bases between them. In germline, CDR1 is GTSNPN, CDR2 SVGIG (reference sequence). This CDR3 contains 13 residues. The CDR3 loop is CAWSPLRGRGYTF. The DNA for the CDR3 is TGTGCCTGGAGTCCCTTAAGAGGTAGAGGCTACACCTTC.